One sample yielded the 31 T cell receptor beta chains listed below, sequenced in a study of blood T cell repertoires in COVID-19. Using immunoSEQ multiplex PCR, the repertoire was profiled, and TCRdb retains in-frame clones only, with some absent. There are around 100,000 clones in the sample; around 89% occur only once, and 3% to 4.5% lies in the top ten. Sequencing input: peripheral blood. Receptor source: a woman aged 55-70 years with acute or convalescent COVID-19.

The DNA for the CDR3 is TGCGCCAGCAGCCAAGATCCACCCACAAGTTCTTTCACTGAAGCTTTCTTT. This codes for CASSQDPPTSSFTEAFF. This chain connects TRBV4-1 to TRBJ1-1, with D unresolved. Germline-derived CDR1 and CDR2 are MGHRA and YSYEKL. The CDR3 runs to 17 residues. The V gene lost 0 bases and the J gene lost 4 bases, with 18 bases spanning the gap.

This chain uses TRBV28 with TRBJ2-1, with 8 bases that match TRBD2. V lost 5 bases to trimming and J lost 5 bases; unmatched junction nucleotides: 8. This CDR3 contains 15 residues. Germline-derived CDR1 and CDR2 are MDHEN and SYDVKM. The CDR3 protein is CASSRSGSGNNEQFF. DNA of the CDR3: TGTGCCAGCAGTAGGAGCGGGAGTGGAAACAATGAGCAGTTCTTC.

In nucleotides, the CDR3 is TGTGCCAGCAGTGAGGGCAGTAGGGATCGCCGGGGGGCCGGGGAGCTGTTTTTT. Its protein is CASSEGSRDRRGAGELFF. J is TRBJ2-2 and V is TRBV2; TRBD2 matches 7 bases. Unmatched junction bases numbered 16, after V lost 3 bases and J lost 6 bases. CDR1 is SNHLY, CDR2 FYNNEI, per germline. The CDR3 spans 18 residues.

The chain uses TRBV19 and TRBJ1-4, with D uncertain. Deletions cut 5 bases from V and 8 bases from J, with 21 bases between. The CDR3 sequence is 16 residues long. Germline lookup yields CDR1 LNHDA and CDR2 SQIVND (reference sequence). CDR3 loop: CASSDPPGSVGEKLFF. CDR3 nucleotide sequence: TGTGCCAGTAGTGACCCACCGGGATCCGTGGGGGAAAAACTGTTTTTT.

The rearrangement uses TRBV6-5 and TRBJ1-4; D is undetermined. The V end lost 5 bases, the J end lost 7 bases, and 17 bases lay between the germline ends. This CDR3 spans 15 amino acids. Germline V gene lookup returns CDR1 MNHEY and CDR2 SVGAGI. CDR3 in DNA: TGTGCCAGCAGTCCCGAGGGCTTATGGGGTGAAAAACTGTTTTTT. It is translated as CASSPEGLWGEKLFF.

This rearrangement joins TRBV6-2 or TRBV6-3 to TRBJ2-1; 7 nucleotides agree with TRBD2. V was pared by 1 base and J by 12 bases, with 6 bases of the junction left unmatched. The CDR3 length is 13 residues. In germline, CDR1 is MNHEY, CDR2 SVGEGT. CDR3 loop: CASSYFSGNGQFF. CDR3 in DNA: TGTGCCAGCAGTTACTTCAGCGGGAACGGGCAGTTCTTC.

V gene TRBV7-6 combines with J gene TRBJ1-1; possibly TRBD1 for D (5 bases). Germline values: CDR1 SGHVS, CDR2 FNYEAQ. The CDR3 is made up of 18 amino acids. V was trimmed by 2 bases and J by 1 base, leaving 20 bases between them. The CDR3 sequence: CASSLLAGSGAGNTEAFF. The CDR3, as DNA: TGTGCCAGCAGCTTATTAGCAGGGAGCGGGGCGGGGAACACTGAAGCTTTCTTT.

The rearrangement links TRBV15 to TRBJ1-1; D uncertain. Trimming left V 0 bases short and J 10 bases short, with 15 bases between. The CDR3 has 14 residues. From germline, CDR1 is LNHNV and CDR2 YYDKDF (reference sequence). The CDR3 bases are TGTGCCACCAGCAGAGATCGAGACCGGCCGGGAGCTTTCTTT. Translation gives CATSRDRDRPGAFF.

The J gene is TRBJ1-5, the V gene TRBV19; D may be TRBD1 (5 bases). Germline CDR1 reads LNHDA; CDR2 reads SQIVND (reference sequence). Trimming left V 7 bases short and J 5 bases short, with 18 bases between. This CDR3 comprises 15 residues. The DNA for the CDR3 is TGTGCCAGTACCCCGACTCCAGGGATTTATCAGCCCCAGCATTTT. It yields the protein CASTPTPGIYQPQHF.

Comment on this clone: One junction end does not reproduce the germline sequence, and a read error may be involved. The chain carries TRBV7-7 and TRBJ2-5; the D gene is possibly TRBD1 (6 bases). This CDR3 has 15 amino acids. CDR1 and CDR2 from the germline V gene are SSHAT and FNYEAQ (reference sequence). The CDR3 region is CASSSGTTQTETQYF. Here the CDR3 DNA reads TGTGCTAGCAGCTCCGGGACAACCCAGACAGAGACCCAGTACTTC.

In DNA, the CDR3 is TGTGCCTGGAGTATACAGAACACTGAAGCTTTCTTT. Its translation is CAWSIQNTEAFF. The genes are TRBV30 and TRBJ1-1; no reliable D call. Between the trimmed V and J ends, which lost 2 bases and 1 base, there was a span of 5 bases. The CDR3 has 12 amino acids. The germline V gene encodes CDR1 GTSNPN and CDR2 SVGIG (reference sequence). The full variable domain, in which reference TRBV30 and TRBJ1-1 provide the parts outside the CDR3, is SQTIHQWPATLVQPVGSPLSLECTVEGTSNPNLYWYRQAAGRGLQLLFYSVGIGQISSEVPQNLSASRPQDRQFILSSKKLLLSDSGFYLCAWSIQNTEAFFGQGTRLTVV.

The J gene is TRBJ1-6, the V gene TRBV30; TRBD1 might be the D (5 bases). The CDR3 extends over 14 amino acids. The V end lost 2 bases, the J end lost 7 bases, and 12 bases lay between the germline ends. Germline-derived CDR1 and CDR2 are GTSNPN and SVGIG (reference sequence). The chain's CDR3 is CAWSTGSPNSPLHF. CDR3 coding DNA: TGTGCCTGGAGTACAGGCTCCCCAAATTCACCCCTCCACTTT.

The chain carries TRBV2 and TRBJ1-6, with D unclear. The germline CDR1 and CDR2 sequences are SNHLY and FYNNEI. V lost 3 bases and J 3 bases, leaving 9 bases between the germline ends. CDR3 size: 15 residues. CDR3 loop: CASSELMLYNSPLHF. CDR3 DNA: TGTGCCAGCAGTGAGCTAATGCTCTATAATTCACCCCTCCACTTT.

The V gene is TRBV7-3, the J gene TRBJ1-2; D remains unclear. The CDR3 loop spans 15 amino acids. The V end lost 5 bases, the J end lost 6 bases, and 19 bases lay between the germline ends. Germline V lookup: CDR1 SGHTA, CDR2 FQGTGA. CDR3 residues: CASSLQSGGRDGYTF. The CDR3, as DNA: TGTGCCAGCAGCCTGCAGAGCGGAGGGAGGGATGGCTACACCTTC.

The chain has TRBV5-1 and TRBJ2-1; the match to TRBD2 covers 7 bases. Germline V gene sequence: CDR1 SGHRS, CDR2 YFSETQ. The CDR3 runs 15 residues. V gave up 2 bases and J gave up 2 bases; unmatched junction bases: 4. CDR3 residues: CASSFWGGPYNEQFF. The DNA of the CDR3 is TGCGCCAGCAGCTTTTGGGGAGGGCCCTACAATGAGCAGTTCTTC.

In this sample, this clone turned up once. At one of its ends the junction is not consistent with the germline gene, which may arise from a read error. CDR3 sequence reads: CATSSGSTQGTQYF. CDR3 DNA: TGTGCCACCAGCAGCGGGAGTACCCAAGGGACCCAGTACTTC. This chain links TRBV15 with TRBJ2-5, with D perhaps matching TRBD2 (6 bases). Germline lookup yields CDR1 LNHNV and CDR2 YYDKDF (reference sequence). The CDR3 length is 14 residues.

This clone was found a few times. This rearrangement joins TRBV11-3 to TRBJ2-3; 11 positions agree with TRBD2. Germline assignment: CDR1 SGHNT and CDR2 YENEEA. This CDR3 region has 16 residues. The trim removed 5 bases at V and 6 bases at J, leaving 10 bases unmatched. CDR3 DNA sequence: TGTGCCAGCAGCCCCAATCTAGCGGGAGGAGCGGATACGCAGTATTTT. It encodes CASSPNLAGGADTQYF.

V and J are TRBV11-2 and TRBJ2-7; 7 nucleotides align to TRBD1. The CDR3 is 14 residues long. CDR1 SGHAT and CDR2 FQNNGV come from the germline V gene. Trimming took 2 bases from V and 2 from J; bases not matched to a gene: 3. The CDR3 DNA reads as TGTGCCAGCAGCTTATTGCAGGGGGCCTACGAGCAGTACTTC. Protein: CASSLLQGAYEQYF.

This chain links TRBV29-1 with TRBJ1-3; weak D call: TRBD1 (5 bases). The CDR3 extends over 14 amino acids. Trimming cost V 3 bases and J 2 bases, with 11 bases left between them. Germline loops: CDR1 SQVTM, CDR2 ANQGSEA. The DNA for the CDR3 is TGCAGCGTTGATTTAGGGGAAACTGGAAACACCATATATTTT. It yields the protein CSVDLGETGNTIYF. Variable domain in full (rest from reference TRBV29-1 and TRBJ1-3): SAVISQKPSRDICQRGTSLTIQCQVDSQVTMMFWYRQQPGQSLTLIATANQGSEATYESGFVIDKFPISRPNLTFSTLTVSNMSPEDSSIYLCSVDLGETGNTIYFGEGSWLTVV.

This chain connects TRBV6-5 to TRBJ2-1; 8 nucleotides match TRBD2. This CDR3 has 14 residues. V lost 6 bases and J lost 8; bases outside the gene matches: 9. Germline V gene sequence: CDR1 MNHEY, CDR2 SVGAGI. The chain's CDR3 is CASRIASGSDEQFF. The CDR3 nucleotides read TGTGCCAGCAGAATAGCAAGCGGGAGCGATGAGCAGTTCTTC.

The rearrangement uses TRBV10-3 and TRBJ2-2; D gene ambiguous. There are 12 residues in the CDR3. Germline lookup yields CDR1 ENHRY and CDR2 SYGVKD. V was trimmed by 0 bases and J by 9 bases, leaving 5 bases between them. CDR3 in amino acids: CAISESGWELFF. CDR3 nucleotide sequence: TGTGCCATCAGTGAGTCTGGCTGGGAGCTGTTTTTT.

This chain joins TRBV5-4 and TRBJ2-1; 11 bases map to TRBD2. Germline CDR1 is SGHNT and CDR2 is YYREEE (reference sequence). J gave up 7 bases and V 1 base, and 4 bases lay outside the gene matches. The CDR3 runs 15 residues. This chain's CDR3 is CASSLPGLAANEQFF. The CDR3 DNA sequence: TGTGCCAGCAGCTTGCCGGGACTAGCGGCTAATGAGCAGTTCTTC.

The DNA for the CDR3 is TGTGCCAGCAGCCAAGAGGGGAGGGCCGGTTCTGGGGCCAACGTCCTGACTTTC. Its translation is CASSQEGRAGSGANVLTF. This sequence joins TRBV3-1 (or the pseudogene TRBV3-2) and TRBJ2-6; TRBD2 aligns across 7 bases. J was trimmed by 1 base and V by 0 bases; bases with no gene match: 6. Germline V gene data show CDR1 as LGHDT and CDR2 as YNNKEL (reference sequence). The CDR3 has 18 amino acids.

This chain links TRBV29-1 with TRBJ1-2; a possible D gene is TRBD1 (5 bases). The CDR3 runs 14 residues. The V end lost 5 bases, the J end lost 5 bases, and 18 bases lay between the germline ends. Germline CDR1 SQVTM, CDR2 ANQGSEA. The CDR3 reads CSVTQAGGEYGYTF. For the CDR3, the DNA is TGCAGCGTTACGCAGGCCGGGGGTGAATATGGCTACACCTTC.

J is TRBJ2-7 and V is TRBV29-1; 15 nucleotides agree with TRBD2. V lost 7 bases and J lost 6; bases outside the gene matches: 13. Germline V lookup: CDR1 SQVTM, CDR2 ANQGSEA. This CDR3 has 16 residues. This chain's CDR3 is CSAAGLAGGFSVEQYF. The CDR3, as DNA: TGCAGCGCCGCGGGACTAGCGGGAGGTTTTTCGGTCGAGCAGTACTTC.

CDR3 loop: CASSSYLSGEETQYF. The CDR3 region has the DNA TGTGCCAGCAGTTCCTACCTTAGCGGCGAAGAGACCCAGTACTTC. The chain recombines TRBV27 with TRBJ2-5; possibly TRBD2 for D (6 bases). This CDR3 spans 15 amino acids. Trimming took 4 bases from V and 3 from J, leaving 15 bases between them. Germline CDR1 is MNHEY and CDR2 is SMNVEV (reference sequence).

V and J are TRBV5-6 and TRBJ1-2, with D uncertain. The CDR3 consists of 13 residues. Germline values: CDR1 SGHDT, CDR2 YYEEEE. Trimming stripped 5 bases from V and 5 bases from J, with 13 bases between. DNA for the CDR3: TGTGCCAGCAGTTACGGGTCTTCATATGGCTACACCTTC. Translated, it gives CASSYGSSYGYTF. Full variable domain (rest looked up from reference TRBV5-6 and TRBJ1-2): DAGVTQSPTHLIKTRGQQVTLRCSPKSGHDTVSWYQQALGQGPQFIFQYYEEEERQRGNFPDRFSGHQFPNYSSELNVNALLLGDSALYLCASSYGSSYGYTFGSGTRLTVV.

This clone was seen a single time. The chain combines TRBV19 with TRBJ1-4, with D possibly matching TRBD1 (5 bases). This CDR3 is built from 16 residues. Trimming shortened V by 5 bases and J by 2 bases, and 15 bases separated the two germline ends. The germline CDR1 and CDR2 sequences are LNHDA and SQIVND (reference sequence). The CDR3 sequence: CASSLLKQATNEKLFF. CDR3 coding DNA: TGTGCCAGTAGTTTACTGAAACAGGCGACTAATGAAAAACTGTTTTTT.

The V call is TRBV5-5, the J call TRBJ1-5; D gene uncertain. V gave up 1 base and J gave up 7 bases, with 15 bases separating them. This CDR3 has 15 residues. Per the germline V gene, CDR1 is SGHKS and CDR2 is YYEKEE (reference sequence). The CDR3 DNA is TGTGCCAGCAGCTTGTCCGTCCAGGTTGACCAGCCCCAGCATTTT. It codes for CASSLSVQVDQPQHF. The whole variable domain, remainder taken from reference TRBV5-5 and TRBJ1-5, is DAGVTQSPTHLIKTRGQQVTLRCSPISGHKSVSWYQQVLGQGPQFIFQYYEKEERGRGNFPDRFSARQFPNYSSELNVNALLLGDSALYLCASSLSVQVDQPQHFGDGTRLSIL.

J is TRBJ2-1 and V is TRBV24-1; 7 bases are shared with TRBD1. With 2 bases clipped from V and 3 bases from J, the junction kept 6 bases outside the gene matches. The CDR3 is made up of 16 amino acids. Germline-derived CDR1 and CDR2 are KGHDR and SFDVKD. CDR3 in amino acids: CATSDYRGNNYNEQFF. Here the CDR3 DNA reads TGTGCCACCAGTGATTACAGGGGAAACAACTACAATGAGCAGTTCTTC.

The chain uses TRBV7-6 and TRBJ2-5, with 7 bases aligning to TRBD1. The CDR3 length is 17 residues. The ends lost 4 bases at V and 5 bases at J; junction bases unmatched: 16. Germline-derived CDR1 and CDR2 are SGHVS and FNYEAQ. CDR3 nucleotides: TGTGCCAGCAGCTCCGGCAAGACAGGGATTTTTTGGGAGACCCAGTACTTC. Residues: CASSSGKTGIFWETQYF. Supplemented by reference TRBV7-6 and TRBJ2-5, the full variable domain reads GAGVSQSPRYKVTKRGQDVALRCDPISGHVSLYWYRQALGQGPEFLTYFNYEAQQDKSGLPNDRFSAERPEGSISTLTIQRTEQRDSAMYRCASSSGKTGIFWETQYFGPGTRLLVL.